This T cell receptor (beta chain) emerged from a study of blood T cell repertoires in COVID-19. Study overall: Sites in the United States, Italy and Spain provided acute and convalescent COVID-19 samples. PBMCs, B-cell-depleted T cells, or T cells provided the cDNA or gDNA that made up the material.

Authors' processing steps: Estimation of nucleated cell counts relied on the amplification of reference gene primers. Sequencing used immunoSEQ multiplex PCR; TCRdb keeps in-frame clones, though not all of them. The V and J calls and clone size were taken over from that table, and D and trimming were inferred from the DNA. Among about 290,000 clones listed, roughly 85% were seen once. V dropped 6 bases and J dropped 8 bases, with 19 bases sitting between them. CDR1 is SQVTM, CDR2 ANQGSEA, per germline. This CDR3 spans 13 amino acids. This rearrangement joins TRBV29-1 to TRBJ1-1; the D gene is possibly TRBD1 (5 bases). Sequencing was performed on peripheral blood. The TCR was taken from a woman in her twenties or thirties with active or convalescent COVID-19. Here the CDR3 DNA reads TGCAGCGTCCTAAATCCGGGACTACTGGAAGCTTTCTTT. Translation: CSVLNPGLLEAFF.